This TCR beta chain was obtained from a study of blood T cell repertoires in COVID-19. Across the study: Researchers got acute and convalescent COVID-19 samples from the United States, Italy and Spain.

Participants were aged roughly 18 to 95 years, lived in over 20 US areas, and enrolled virtually. Method: immunoSEQ multiplex PCR; TCRdb's copy keeps in-frame clones and lacks some. Of hundreds of thousands of clones in the sample, more than 75% were seen once. The J segment lost 5 bases and the V segment lost 6 bases, leaving 3 bases of the junction unmatched. Germline CDR1 reads MNHEY; CDR2 reads SVGEGT. This CDR3 spans 13 amino acids. The TCR originated in a man aged 60 to 69 who had recovered from COVID-19. Material: PBMCs or T cells enriched from blood (not recorded which). This chain connects TRBV6-2 or TRBV6-3 to TRBJ1-5, with TRBD1 identical over 8 bases. CDR3 DNA: TGTGCCAGCAGCGACAGGGGCTATCAGCCCCAGCATTTT. The encoded protein is CASSDRGYQPQHF.